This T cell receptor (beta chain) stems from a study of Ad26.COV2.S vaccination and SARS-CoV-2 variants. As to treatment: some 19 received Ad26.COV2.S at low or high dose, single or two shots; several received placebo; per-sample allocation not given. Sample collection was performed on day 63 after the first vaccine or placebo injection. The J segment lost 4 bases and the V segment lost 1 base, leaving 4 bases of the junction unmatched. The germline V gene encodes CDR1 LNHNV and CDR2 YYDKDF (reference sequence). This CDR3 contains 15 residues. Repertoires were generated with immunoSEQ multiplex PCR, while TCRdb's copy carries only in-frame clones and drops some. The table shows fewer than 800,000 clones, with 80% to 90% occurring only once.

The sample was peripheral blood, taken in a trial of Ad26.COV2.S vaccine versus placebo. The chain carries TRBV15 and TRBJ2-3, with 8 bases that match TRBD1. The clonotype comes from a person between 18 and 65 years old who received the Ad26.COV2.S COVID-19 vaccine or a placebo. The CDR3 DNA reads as TGTGCCACCAGCAGAGGGACAGGGTACCCAGATACGCAGTATTTT. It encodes CATSRGTGYPDTQYF.